The entry below describes one T cell receptor (beta chain). The CDR3 consists of 17 residues. The germline CDR1 and CDR2 sequences are MGHRA and YSYEKL. The ends were cut back, 0 bases at V and 3 bases at J, with 17 bases in the middle. What the recovered Cohort 3 donors had was two negative PCRs, clearance, or symptom resolution. This sample was taken from a study of blood T cell repertoires in COVID-19. Study details: Samples taken during acute and convalescent COVID-19 were collected in the United States, Italy and Spain. Sources were T cells, B-cell-depleted T cells, or PBMCs; the material itself was cDNA or gDNA.

In the authors' workflow: Scientists estimated how many nucleated cells there were by amplifying reference gene primers. Sequenced by immunoSEQ multiplex PCR; TCRdb stores in-frame clones only, minus some. V and J calls and clone size are given by that table; D and trimming were obtained from the DNA. Of 140,000 or so clones listed, over 80% are singletons. The clonotype originates from a woman between 35 and 50 years old who had recovered from COVID-19. Sequenced sample: PBMCs or T cells enriched from blood (not recorded which). The chain employs TRBV4-1 and TRBJ1-2; D is possibly TRBD1 (5 bases). CDR3 residues: CASSQDETTVDYYGYTF. The DNA for the CDR3 is TGCGCCAGCAGCCAAGACGAAACGACAGTAGATTACTATGGCTACACCTTC.